This TCR beta chain was observed in a study of cytomegalovirus exposure and HLA in healthy donors. Study-wide findings and caveats: The study listed approximately 160 cytomegalovirus-associated TCR beta chains. Likely technical artifact: a cluster of highly shared sequence variants.

Every donor was a healthy person donating bone marrow. PCR involved 60 Vbeta and 13 Jbeta primers. Sequenced by immunoSEQ multiplex PCR; TCRdb stores in-frame clones only, minus some. The table lists some 120,000 clones, around 80% of them singletons, with more than 0.2% in the top ten. A remark on this clone: Its antigen is still unknown.

The germline gives CDR1 MNHEY, CDR2 SVGAGI. Trimming stripped 6 bases from V and 0 bases from J, with 9 bases between. This CDR3 is built from 13 residues. V usage is TRBV6-5 and J usage is TRBJ2-7, with D possibly being TRBD1 (5 bases). The specimen was PBMCs. The receptor was isolated from a man aged 45-60 years in good health and CMV-seronegative. The CDR3 DNA reads as TGTGCCAGCAGGGACATTAGCTCCTACGAGCAGTACTTC. Translating gives CASRDISSYEQYF.